The subject of this entry is one T cell receptor beta chain. Its antigen is currently unknown. MiXCR, run by TCRdb on the 5' RACE reads, gives a single entry per CDR3 protein. The sample yields fewer than 750,000 distinct CDR3 sequences, 15% to 20% seen once. This sample is drawn from a study of CD8 T cells in ankylosing spondylitis. Study-wide points: Among TCR beta sequences, a motif of several highly homologous variants appeared characteristic of ankylosing spondylitis blood.

V lost 5 bases and J lost 2, with 13 bases in between. The CDR3 covers 14 residues. The specimen sequenced was blood, either unsorted or a sorted T cell fraction (not recorded which). The J gene is TRBJ2-7, the V gene TRBV12-3 or TRBV12-4; D is perhaps TRBD2 (6 bases). The receptor comes from a male donor with ankylosing spondylitis. The CDR3 is CASSGDFSPYEQYF. The CDR3 DNA sequence: TGTGCCAGCAGTGGGGACTTCTCCCCCTACGAGCAGTACTTC.